This T cell receptor (beta chain) was sequenced for a study of T cells in localized non-small cell lung cancer. Regarding the study as a whole: Of the tissues analyzed, uninvolved adjacent lung showed maximal T cell clonality, greater than tumor. Appearance in adjacent lung was seen for a median approximately 59 of the top 100 tumor clones. Sequencing was restricted to one tumor region; therefore, heterogeneity remains possible.

Points on this clone: Antigen: not known.

The repertoire was sequenced with immunoSEQ multiplex PCR; TCRdb's copy has only in-frame clones and lacks some. This table has around 21,000 clones, roughly nine tenths appearing once. The germline V and J ends were trimmed by 4 bases and 4 bases, with 20 bases remaining between them. Germline CDR1 and CDR2: SGHRS and YFSETQ. CDR3 length: 16 residues. The sample was peripheral blood, taken before any cancer treatment. The chain has TRBV5-1 and TRBJ1-2; a weak D match, TRBD1 (5 bases). This sequence was found in a male donor older than 55 with stage I lung adenocarcinoma. CDR3 in DNA: TGCGCCAGCAGCCTTGGTCCTCAGGGTGCGGGCTATGGCTACACCTTC. Its translation: CASSLGPQGAGYGYTF.